This T cell receptor (beta chain) is drawn from a study of Tregs in tolerant kidney transplant recipients. Whole-study results and caveats: Findings come from small patient numbers and require larger validation.

Worth noting for this clone: Its antigen is not known.

CD4+CD25+CD127- Tregs, CD4+CD25- non-Tregs, CD4 and CD8 cells were sorted. Thawed PBMCs were rested overnight at 37°C with 200 IU/ml IL-2 before regulatory T cell sorting. The data were produced by immunoSEQ multiplex PCR, yet TCRdb's version contains in-frame clones alone and is incomplete. Counted here are tens of thousands of clones, about 90% occurring once; the ten biggest clones make up about 0.7%. This TCR was recovered from a human donor in good health. Material for sequencing was Tregs from blood.

CDR3 protein: CASSVAGAGVVTQYF. CDR3 DNA: TGTGCCAGCAGCGTAGCAGGTGCGGGAGTAGTTACGCAGTATTTT. V is TRBV9 and J is TRBJ2-3; 7 bases are shared with TRBD2. Germline V CDR1 and CDR2: SGDLS, YYNGEE. The CDR3 contains 15 residues. V was clipped by 0 bases and J by 8 bases; unmatched bases: 9.